Below, 9 T cell receptor beta chains from the same sample are listed, as sequenced in a study of CXCR3-negative and CXCR3-positive naive CD8 T cells. Libraries of TRB cDNA were made by 5' RACE and carried UMIs. No DNA is given; TCRdb re-called the 5' RACE reads and lists each CDR3 protein once. The sample has about 48,000 distinct CDR3 sequences. The specimen sequenced was memory CD8+ T cells from blood. The receptors here all came from a human donor in good health. Some clones in this sample may be carry-over from other donors' samples.

The J gene is TRBJ2-3, the V gene TRBV6-5; TCRdb names TRBD1, which stays unverified in the absence of DNA. The CDR3 is 15 residues long. Per germline, CDR1 MNHEY and CDR2 SVGAGI. CDR3 sequence: CASSSGTEIADTQYF.

This clonotype is labeled medium-sized based on frequency. The gene calls are TRBV11-2 and TRBJ2-2; with no DNA, the TCRdb D assignment of TRBD2 cannot be verified. Germline loops: CDR1 SGHAT, CDR2 FQNNGV. The CDR3 has 16 residues. CDR3 loop: CASSSTGGGFGGELFF.

The chain recombines TRBV29-1 with TRBJ1-5; absent DNA, TCRdb's TRBD1 call cannot be checked. This CDR3 is built from 12 residues. Germline loops: CDR1 SQVTM, CDR2 ANQGSEA. CDR3: CSVGTGGQPQHF.

The chain's CDR3 is CASRLFRTRGDSPLHF. The chain recombines TRBV7-9 with TRBJ1-6; TCRdb reports TRBD1, a call that lacks DNA to check it against. The CDR3 has 16 residues. From germline, CDR1 is SEHNR and CDR2 FQNEAQ (reference sequence). Looking up the rest from reference TRBV7-9 and TRBJ1-6 gives the full variable domain: DTGVSQNPRHKITKRGQNVTFRCDPISEHNRLYWYRQTLGQGPEFLTYFQNEAQLEKSRLLSDRFSAERPKGSFSTLEIQRTEQGDSAMYLCASRLFRTRGDSPLHFGNGTRLTVT.

J is TRBJ2-7 and V is TRBV21-1; TCRdb designates TRBD1, a call that cannot be tested without DNA. TRBV21-1 is a listed pseudogene. The CDR3 spans 15 residues. Here the CDR3 reads CADSKEEDTPYEQYF.

CDR3 loop: CASSPRTRQEDTQYF. The chain combines TRBV18 with TRBJ2-3; without DNA, the TCRdb call of TRBD1 cannot be checked. Per the germline V gene, CDR1 is KGHSH and CDR2 is LQKENI. The CDR3 sequence is 15 residues long.

J is TRBJ2-6 and V is TRBV6-1. This CDR3 is 16 amino acids long. Germline V gives CDR1 MNHNS, CDR2 SASEGT. The CDR3 sequence: CASSSGRPPGANVLTF.

The chain carries TRBV12-5 and TRBJ1-1. CDR3 size: 13 residues. In germline, CDR1 is LGHNT, CDR2 FRNRAP. The CDR3 spells CASGLIQNTEAFF.

The genes are TRBV29-1 and TRBJ1-1; TCRdb lists TRBD1, though no DNA is available to test this call. CDR3 length: 15 amino acids. Per the germline V gene, CDR1 is SQVTM and CDR2 is ANQGSEA. Here the CDR3 reads CSAYVSGGLNTEAFF.